This T cell receptor beta chain was obtained from a study of identical twins. Notes on the study in general: While abundant cord blood beta clonotypes carried fewer insertions, memory repertoires showed no such pattern.

A few counts support this clonotype. Its antigen remains unknown. The V gene's germline CDR1 is KGHDR and CDR2 SFDVKD. The V and J ends lost 7 bases and 7 bases respectively, with 13 bases between them. This CDR3 has 13 residues. TCRdb re-derived calls from the 5' RACE reads in MiXCR, one entry per CDR3 protein. The data hold some 500,000 distinct CDR3 sequences, with around 14% observed a single time. These data also featured in a second study, about yellow fever vaccine responses in identical twins.

The TCR was taken from a woman between 18 and 29 years old in good health. Material for sequencing was CD4+ T cells sorted from blood. V is TRBV24-1 and J is TRBJ2-1; D possibly corresponds to TRBD2 (6 bases). The DNA of the CDR3 is TGTGCCACCAGACGGGACGCGGGGAATGAGCAGTTCTTC. As protein: CATRRDAGNEQFF.